The sequence of this T cell receptor beta chain was determined in a study of blood T cell repertoires in COVID-19 (dated by TCRdb to 2019 to 2021). As for the study more broadly: Samples from collaborators originated in the United States, Italy and Spain and spanned both the acute and convalescent phases of COVID-19. Deeply sampled blood TCRbeta repertoires from subjects exposed to, actively infected with, or recovered from COVID-19 were included in the dataset. The prospective study material was composed of cDNA or gDNA derived from T cells, B-cell-depleted T cells, or PBMCs. The repertoires were made available in a free public database intended to serve as a resource for research on the immune response to SARS-CoV-2. The sample metadata nearly always contained a de-identified subject ID, COVID-19 status, age in years and sex. Where available, HLA class I and class II types were obtained from metadata supplied by the sample provider rather than from assay-based typing. Samples were obtained from the ongoing ImmuneRACE study (first 160 participants) and from about 1,300 subjects provided by 6 global collaborators. Study-wide findings and limitations: The quantity of clinical and demographic metadata differed by source and by participant and was supplied without curation.

Trimming takes 2 bases off V and 0 bases off J; junction bases not matched to a gene: 0. The CDR3 has 16 amino acids, counting the end cysteine and phenylalanine. Of all the DNA, just the CDR3 is kept, 48 bases in frame from base 1. CDR1 MRHNA and CDR2 SNTAGT are derived from the germline V gene. One collaborating source in Seattle enrolled patients while the patients were actively infected and followed the patients over time throughout the course of disease. Each collaborating institution followed its own protocols to collect whole blood in K2EDTA tubes. For TCRbeta analysis, collaborators shipped samples as frozen whole blood, isolated PBMCs, or DNA extracted from either of those sample types. The immunoSEQ Assay, a bias-controlled multiplex PCR, was used to amplify TCRbeta CDR3 regions from genomic DNA. The authors' analysis ran thus. The number of nucleated cells in each sample was estimated from the amplification of reference gene primers within the assay. To quantify the absolute abundance of each unique TCRbeta CDR3 rearrangement, sequence reads were collapsed and filtered. For each sample, productive Simpson clonality was calculated by taking the square root of Simpson's diversity index across productive rearrangements. Here the immuneACCESS table is served through TCRdb, limited to in-frame sequences with V and J called. Missing clones are a known gap in these copies; in checked studies unresolved V genes cover under half, and the rest lacks a known reason. V and J calls and clone size are given by that table; D and trimming were obtained from the DNA. Recorded for this sample are 250,000 to 300,000 clones; about nine tenths of them occurred a single time. The ten most abundant clones make up approximately 10% of the sample.

To note about this clone: Its target antigen remains unknown. Base qualities are not at hand, and no much larger clone is one base apart.

Source material: peripheral blood. This TCR was sampled from a woman aged 25 to 39 with COVID-19, enrolled during active disease. The chain employs TRBV6-4 and TRBJ2-6, and 8 junctional nucleotides match TRBD2. CDR3 region: CASSDSGSSGANVLTF. In nucleotide form, the sequence is TGTGCCAGCAGTGACAGCGGGAGCTCTGGGGCCAACGTCCTGACTTTC.